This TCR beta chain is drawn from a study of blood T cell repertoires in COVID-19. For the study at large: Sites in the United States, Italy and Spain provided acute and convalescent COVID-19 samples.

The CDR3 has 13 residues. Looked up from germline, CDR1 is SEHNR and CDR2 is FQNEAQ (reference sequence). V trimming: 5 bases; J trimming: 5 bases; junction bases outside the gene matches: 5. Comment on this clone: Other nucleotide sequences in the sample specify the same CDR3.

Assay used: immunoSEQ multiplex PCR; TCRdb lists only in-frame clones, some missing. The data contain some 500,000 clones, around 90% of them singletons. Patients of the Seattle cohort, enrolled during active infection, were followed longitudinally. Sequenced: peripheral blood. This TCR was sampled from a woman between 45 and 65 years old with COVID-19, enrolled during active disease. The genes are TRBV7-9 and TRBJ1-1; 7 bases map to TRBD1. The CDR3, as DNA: TGTGCCAGCAGCCCCAGGGGGAAAACTGAAGCTTTCTTT. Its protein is CASSPRGKTEAFF.